Sequencing of this T cell receptor (beta chain) was carried out in a study of T-cell memory formation after mild COVID-19. General study findings and limits: Contracting CD4+ clones were located mainly in CM and EM, and CD8+ clones in EMRA.

CDR1 is LNHNV and CDR2 is YYDKDF in the germline V gene (reference sequence). This CDR3 has 15 residues. The V end was cut by 0 bases, the J end by 4 bases, with 12 bases between. This clonotype occurred a few times. Antigen unknown. The TCR alpha and TCR beta cDNA libraries, bearing sample barcodes and UMIs, were generated by 5'RACE using constant-segment primers. TCRdb processed the 5' RACE reads anew with MiXCR; each CDR3 protein has one entry. The data contain approximately 390,000 distinct CDR3 sequences, around a sixth of them singletons. This chain links TRBV15 with TRBJ1-2, with D uncertain. This clonotype was sampled from a man aged 18-30 years who had mild COVID-19 (a few samples of this study predate the infection). Cell type and time point are not known. Sequencing input: PBMCs or a T cell subset sorted from them (not recorded which). The CDR3 protein is CATSRDSREVYGYTF. CDR3 coding DNA: TGTGCCACCAGCAGAGATTCGCGGGAAGTCTATGGCTACACCTTC.